A selection of T cell receptor beta chains follows, all from one sample in a study of blood T cells in healthy people across ages. TCRdb recomputed calls from the 5' RACE reads with MiXCR, one row per CDR3 protein. This repertoire shows under 850,000 distinct CDR3 sequences, 35% to 40% found once; its top ten account for over 10%. The source material was blood. The receptor source for this set is a man between 18 and 35 years old in good health. Both conserved end residues are part of each CDR3. Each record gives: V gene, D gene, J gene, clone size, CDR3 DNA, CDR3 protein. D genes are given only for firm matches. Rows may omit the clone size; those that give it use once, few, many or a size class.

TRBV2	TRBD1	TRBJ2-3	NA	TGTGCCAGCGCGCTGGGGCAGTCAGGGGGAAATACGCAGTATTTT	CASALGQSGGNTQYF
TRBV7-2	TRBD2	TRBJ2-7	NA	TGTGCCAGCAGCTTATCTAGCGGGGGGGTGTACGAGCAGTACTTC	CASSLSSGGVYEQYF
TRBV19	TRBD1	TRBJ1-2	few	TGTGCCAGTAGTGAGAGGCAGGGGGCTTCGGATGGCTACACCTTC	CASSERQGASDGYTF
TRBV4-1	NA	TRBJ2-7	once	TGCGCCAGCAGCCGTGGACAGACGAGCTCCTACAATGAGCAGTACTTC	CASSRGQTSSYNEQYF
TRBV4-3	NA	TRBJ2-7	NA	TGCGCCAGCAGCCAAGAAGGGCAGGGATTCTACGAGCAGTACTTC	CASSQEGQGFYEQYF
TRBV12-3/TRBV12-4	NA	TRBJ2-3	NA	TGTGCCAGCAGTGTAGCAGGGGCGTTAGATACGCAGTATTTT	CASSVAGALDTQYF
TRBV9	TRBD1	TRBJ1-4	few	TGTGCCAGCAGCGGCAGACAGGGCGAGGAAGAAAAACTGTTTTTT	CASSGRQGEEEKLFF
TRBV27	NA	TRBJ2-1	few	TGTGCCAGCAGTTTTACAGGTCTGATGGGCTCCTACAATGAGCAGTTCTTC	CASSFTGLMGSYNEQFF
TRBV4-1	TRBD2	TRBJ2-1	many	TGCGCCAGCAGTAGGGGACTAGCGGGGGTCCCCTACTACAATGAGCAGTTCTTC	CASSRGLAGVPYYNEQFF
TRBV7-9	NA	TRBJ1-2	NA	TGTGCCAGCAGCTTAGCTCTGGGAGCCGGTGGCTACACCTTC	CASSLALGAGGYTF
TRBV4-1	TRBD2	TRBJ2-5	NA	TGCGCCAGCAGCCAAGAGGGGCTGCGGGGGGGCCTTGAGACCCAGTACTTC	CASSQEGLRGGLETQYF
TRBV9	TRBD2	TRBJ2-3	few	TGTGCCAGCAGCGGGGGGGGACTCTGGGCAGATACGCAGTATTTT	CASSGGGLWADTQYF
TRBV15	NA	TRBJ2-1	many	TGTGCCACCAGCAGAGATCACTTGCGGGCAGTCAATGAGCAGTTCTTC	CATSRDHLRAVNEQFF
TRBV12-3/TRBV12-4	TRBD1	TRBJ2-5	NA	TGTGCCAGCAGTCCGTCCGGACAGGCCCGCAGGTACTTC	CASSPSGQARRYF
TRBV28	NA	TRBJ1-5	few	TGTGCCAGCAGTATACCACAGGCTCAGCCCCAGCATTTT	CASSIPQAQPQHF
TRBV29-1	TRBD1	TRBJ1-2	many	TGCAGCGTTGAGAAGGGACAGGGGGCGAGGGGCTACACCTTC	CSVEKGQGARGYTF
TRBV9	NA	TRBJ1-6	NA	TGTGCCAGCAGCGTAGCACGGAGCAATTCACCCCTCCACTTT	CASSVARSNSPLHF
TRBV20-1	NA	TRBJ2-5	NA	TGCAGTGCGATTAGGGACTACCAAGAGACCCAGTACTTC	CSAIRDYQETQYF
TRBV25-1	NA	TRBJ2-7	NA	TGTGCCAGCAGTGCCACGGACAGCTCCTACGAGCAGTACTTC	CASSATDSSYEQYF
TRBV10-3	NA	TRBJ2-3	NA	TGTGCCATCAGTGGAAGAGACGAGTATACGCAGTATTTT	CAISGRDEYTQYF
TRBV10-3	NA	TRBJ2-5	NA	TGTGCCATCAGTGACGCGCAGGGAAGAGGGGAGACCCAGTACTTC	CAISDAQGRGETQYF
TRBV20-1	TRBD1	TRBJ1-4	few	TGCAGTGCTAGAGAAGCCGGGACAGGGAATGAAAAACTGTTTTTT	CSAREAGTGNEKLFF
TRBV24-1	NA	TRBJ2-3	NA	TGTGCCACCAGGGAGGGGGGGGGCACAGATACGCAGTATTTT	CATREGGGTDTQYF
TRBV12-3/TRBV12-4	TRBD1	TRBJ2-3	NA	TGTGCCAGCACCCGACAGGGGGCGTACGCAGATATGCAGTATTTT	CASTRQGAYADMQYF
TRBV5-5	NA	TRBJ1-1	NA	TGTGCCAGCAGCTTGGGTTCCCCAGGAATCCGGAGTGAAGCTTTCTTT	CASSLGSPGIRSEAFF
TRBV7-2	TRBD2	TRBJ2-3	many	TGTGCCAGCAGCTTACAATCTAGCGGGGGCAGCACAGATACGCAGTATTTT	CASSLQSSGGSTDTQYF
TRBV20-1	NA	TRBJ2-7	NA	TGCAGTGCTAGAGGGGTAGCGGACTACGAGCAGTACTTC	CSARGVADYEQYF
TRBV7-9	NA	TRBJ2-3	many	TGTGCCAGCAGCTCATTGCTAGGAAGCACAGATACGCAGTATTTT	CASSSLLGSTDTQYF
TRBV6-2/TRBV6-3	NA	TRBJ1-1	NA	TGTGTCAGCATCGAGGGGGGTACCGGGAACACTGAAGCTTTCTTT	CVSIEGGTGNTEAFF
TRBV7-6	TRBD1	TRBJ1-6	few	TGTGCCAGCAGCCCAGGACAGGGGTTTATGGTACCCCCCCACTTT	CASSPGQGFMVPPHF
TRBV9	TRBD1	TRBJ1-1	few	TGTGCCAGCAGCGTAGGGCGGGACAGGGGGATCCAGAGCACTGAAGCTTTCTTT	CASSVGRDRGIQSTEAFF
TRBV6-5	NA	TRBJ2-7	NA	TGTGCCAGCTCCCAGCGCTCCTACAATGAGCAGTACTTC	CASSQRSYNEQYF
TRBV5-6	TRBD2	TRBJ2-1	few	TGTGCCAGCAGCTTCGGGACTAGCCCATACAATGAGCAGTTCTTC	CASSFGTSPYNEQFF
TRBV5-1	TRBD1	TRBJ2-3	NA	TGCGCCAGCAGCTCCGGACAGGGGGCCACAGATACGCAGTATTTT	CASSSGQGATDTQYF
TRBV6-5	TRBD2	TRBJ2-3	many	TGTGCCAGCAGTTACTCGCGGGGGAGCACAGATACGCAGTATTTT	CASSYSRGSTDTQYF
TRBV21-1	NA	TRBJ2-5	few	TGTGCCAGCAGCCCCCCTTGTGGGGGAACGGGTGAGCAGTACTTC	CASSPPCGGTGEQYF
TRBV28	TRBD1	TRBJ1-5	few	TGTGCCAGCAGTTTGTGGACAGGGGGCGATGGAAATCAGCCCCAGCATTTT	CASSLWTGGDGNQPQHF
TRBV12-3/TRBV12-4	TRBD1	TRBJ1-5	many	TGTGCCAGCAATAAGGGACAGATCAATCAGCCCCAGCATTTT	CASNKGQINQPQHF
TRBV4-3	NA	TRBJ2-1	few	TGCGCCAGCAGCCAAGAAATCTGGGGGGGGCCCGCGAGCTCCTACAATGAGCAGTTCTTC	CASSQEIWGGPASSYNEQFF
TRBV10-3	TRBD1	TRBJ2-5	NA	TGTGCCATCAGTGAGTTGCAGGGGGTCCAAGAGACCCAGTACTTC	CAISELQGVQETQYF
TRBV7-2	NA	TRBJ1-6	few	TGTGCCAGCAGCTTAGTGGCAGGCCAAGGATCACCCCTCCACTTT	CASSLVAGQGSPLHF
TRBV12-3/TRBV12-4	TRBD1	TRBJ1-2	many	TGTGCCAGCAGTTCGGACAGGGTGTTGGGTGGCTACACCTTC	CASSSDRVLGGYTF
TRBV5-5	TRBD2	TRBJ2-7	NA	TGTGCCAGCAGCCATAGACTAGCGGGGGGGGTCTACAATGAGCAGTACTTC	CASSHRLAGGVYNEQYF
TRBV5-1	NA	TRBJ2-3	many	TGCGCCAGCAGCTTGCCTGATGTGACAGATACGCAGTATTTT	CASSLPDVTDTQYF
TRBV20-1	NA	TRBJ2-3	NA	TGCAGTGCCCCGACAGCTGGGATGCGTTTCGATACGCAGTATTTT	CSAPTAGMRFDTQYF
TRBV4-2	NA	TRBJ2-7	many	TGTGCCAGCAGCCAAGACGAACGGCAGGGAACCTACGAGCAGTACTTC	CASSQDERQGTYEQYF